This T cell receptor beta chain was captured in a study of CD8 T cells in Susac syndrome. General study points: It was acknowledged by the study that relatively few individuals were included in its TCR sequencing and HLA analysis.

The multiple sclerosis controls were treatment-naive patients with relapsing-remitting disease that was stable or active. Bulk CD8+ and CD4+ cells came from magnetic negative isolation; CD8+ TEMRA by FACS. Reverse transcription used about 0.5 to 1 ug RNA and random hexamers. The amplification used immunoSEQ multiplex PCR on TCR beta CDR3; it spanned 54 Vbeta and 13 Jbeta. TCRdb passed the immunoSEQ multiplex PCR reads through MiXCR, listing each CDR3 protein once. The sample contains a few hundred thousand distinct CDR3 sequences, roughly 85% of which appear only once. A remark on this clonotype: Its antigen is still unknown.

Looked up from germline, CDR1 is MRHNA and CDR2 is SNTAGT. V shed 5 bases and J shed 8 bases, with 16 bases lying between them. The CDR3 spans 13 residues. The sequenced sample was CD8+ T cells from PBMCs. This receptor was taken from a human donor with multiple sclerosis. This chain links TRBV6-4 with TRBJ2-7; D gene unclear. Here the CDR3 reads CASSPLPPTKQYF. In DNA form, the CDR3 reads TGTGCCAGCAGTCCCCTCCCCCCTACGAAGCAGTACTTC.